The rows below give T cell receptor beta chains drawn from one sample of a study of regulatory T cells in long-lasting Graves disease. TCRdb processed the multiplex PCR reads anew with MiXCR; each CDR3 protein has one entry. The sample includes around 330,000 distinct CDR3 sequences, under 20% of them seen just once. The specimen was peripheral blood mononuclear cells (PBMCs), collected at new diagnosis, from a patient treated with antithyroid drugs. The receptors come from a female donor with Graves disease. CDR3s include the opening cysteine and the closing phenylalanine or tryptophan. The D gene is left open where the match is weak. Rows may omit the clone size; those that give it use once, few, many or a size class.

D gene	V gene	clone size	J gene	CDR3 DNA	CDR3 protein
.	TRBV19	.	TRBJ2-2	TGTGCCACCAATAAGGCTTGGGGGCGTGGGGCGAGGGACACCGGGGAGCTGTTTTTT	CATNKAWGRGARDTGELFF
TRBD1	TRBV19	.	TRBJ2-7	TGTGCCAGTAGTATCCCGGGACAGGGTTCGAGCGAGCAGTACTTC	CASSIPGQGSSEQYF
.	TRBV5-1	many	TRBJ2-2	TGCGCCAGCAGCGGGGGTACTAGTGTAAGGACCGGGGAGCTGTTTTTT	CASSGGTSVRTGELFF
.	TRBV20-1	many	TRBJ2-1	TGCAGTGCTACCAGAAGTCAGGTTGAGCAGTTCTTC	CSATRSQVEQFF
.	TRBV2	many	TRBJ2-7	TGTGCCAACAGTGCGGGACCACCGGGGGAGCAGTACTTC	CANSAGPPGEQYF
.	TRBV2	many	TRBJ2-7	TGTGCCAGCAGTTCCCCTAGGGGCAGGGCCTCTACCTACGAGCAGTACTTC	CASSSPRGRASTYEQYF
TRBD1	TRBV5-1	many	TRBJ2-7	TGCGCCAGCAGCTCCGTTTACAGGGGAAGTGACGAGCAGTACTTC	CASSSVYRGSDEQYF
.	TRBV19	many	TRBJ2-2	TGTGCCAGTAGTATGAGGGAGCCCGGCGGGGAGCTGTTTTTT	CASSMREPGGELFF
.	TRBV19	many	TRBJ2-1	TGTGCCAGTAGGTCTCCGGACAGTAGCTCCTACAATGAGCAGTTCTTC	CASRSPDSSSYNEQFF
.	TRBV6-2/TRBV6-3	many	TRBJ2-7	TGTGCCAGCAGTTATGACGGACAAACATCCTACGAGCAGTACTTC	CASSYDGQTSYEQYF
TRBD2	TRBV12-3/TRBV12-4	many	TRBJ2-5	TGTGCCAGCAGTTTAAAGGGTCTAGCGGACTATTCCTACCAAGAGACCCAGTACTTC	CASSLKGLADYSYQETQYF
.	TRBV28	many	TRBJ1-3	TGTGCCAGCAGTTTGATACCCTGGGCCCAAAGGGCTGGAAACACCATATATTTT	CASSLIPWAQRAGNTIYF
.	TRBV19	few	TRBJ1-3	TGTGCCAGTTCCTCACAGGCTGCTGGAAACACCATATATTTT	CASSSQAAGNTIYF
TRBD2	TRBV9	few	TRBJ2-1	TGTGCCAGCAGCGTTGGCCTGGCGGGAGGGGAAATAGAGCAGTTCTTC	CASSVGLAGGEIEQFF
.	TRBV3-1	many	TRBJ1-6	TGTGCCAGCAGCCATTACAGGGAAGGGGATTCACCCCTCCACTTT	CASSHYREGDSPLHF
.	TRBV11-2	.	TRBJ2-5	TGTGCCAGCAGCTTGGGACATCGTCGGGAGACCCAGTACTTC	CASSLGHRRETQYF
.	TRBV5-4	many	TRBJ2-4	TGTGCCAGCAGCCCCACGATTGCATATGGGTACAAAAACATTCAGTACTTC	CASSPTIAYGYKNIQYF
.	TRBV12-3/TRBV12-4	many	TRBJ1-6	TGTGCCAGCAGCTCGGACAATTTTGCTTCACCCCTCCACTTT	CASSSDNFASPLHF
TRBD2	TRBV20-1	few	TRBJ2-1	TGCAGTGCTAGAGATCTTAGGCTAGCGGGAGTCCATGAGCAGTTCTTC	CSARDLRLAGVHEQFF
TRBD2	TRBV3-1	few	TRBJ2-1	TGTGCCAGCAGATCCCTTGGGACTAGCGGGTCAAATGAGCAGTTCTTC	CASRSLGTSGSNEQFF
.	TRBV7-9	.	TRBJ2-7	TGTGCCAGCAGCTCAACGAGGGATCCTACATACGAGCAGTACTTC	CASSSTRDPTYEQYF
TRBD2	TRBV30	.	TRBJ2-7	TGTGCCTGGAATCCCGGGACTAGCTCATCCTACGAGCAGTACTTC	CAWNPGTSSSYEQYF
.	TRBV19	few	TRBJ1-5	TGTGCCAGTAGCACCTTTGATGATCCGGGTTTCCAGCCCCAGCATTTT	CASSTFDDPGFQPQHF
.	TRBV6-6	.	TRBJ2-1	TGTGCCAGCAGTTACTCGAGGGGCACACAATCCTACAATGAGCAGTTCTTC	CASSYSRGTQSYNEQFF
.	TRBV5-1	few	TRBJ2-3	TGCGCCAGCAGCTTGCGAGCGAGAGGGCCAGATACGCAGTATTTT	CASSLRARGPDTQYF
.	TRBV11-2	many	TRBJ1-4	TGTGCCAGCAGCTTATTTGAAAAACTGTTTTTT	CASSLFEKLFF
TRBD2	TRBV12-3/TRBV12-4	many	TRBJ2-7	TGTGCCAGCAGTTCCTTCGGGACTAGCGGGAGCTACGAGCAGTACTTC	CASSSFGTSGSYEQYF
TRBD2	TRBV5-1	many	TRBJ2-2	TGCGCCAGCAGCCCCTGGGGGGGTATTGGCACCGGGGAGCTGTTTTTT	CASSPWGGIGTGELFF
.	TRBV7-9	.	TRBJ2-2	TGTGCCAGCGATCGTGAGAACACCGGGGAGCTGTTTTTT	CASDRENTGELFF
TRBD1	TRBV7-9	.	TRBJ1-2	TGTGCCAGCAGCTTGGGGACAGGGGGCGTTGATGGCTACACCTTC	CASSLGTGGVDGYTF
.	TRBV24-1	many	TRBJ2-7	TGTGCCACCAGTGAGGCTGGGACTTCCTACGAGCAGTACTTC	CATSEAGTSYEQYF
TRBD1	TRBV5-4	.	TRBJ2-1	TGTGCCAGCAGCCCGGGACAGCGGTCCTACAATGAGCAGTTCTTC	CASSPGQRSYNEQFF
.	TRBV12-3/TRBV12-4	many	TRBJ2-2	TGTGCCAGCAGTTTTTCGGGAGCCCTATGGGACACCGGGGAGCTGTTTTTT	CASSFSGALWDTGELFF
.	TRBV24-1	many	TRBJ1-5	TGTGCCACCAGTGATTTGACGAGCAATCAGCCCCAGCATTTT	CATSDLTSNQPQHF
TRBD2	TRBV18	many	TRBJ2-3	TGTGCCAGCTCGGTAGCGGGAGCGGCAGATACGCAGTATTTT	CASSVAGAADTQYF
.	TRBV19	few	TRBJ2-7	TGTGCCAGCCGGGCCCAGACCTTAGAGCAGTACTTC	CASRAQTLEQYF
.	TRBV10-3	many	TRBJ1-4	TGTGCCATCAGTGAGACAGTAGATAATGAAAAACTGTTTTTT	CAISETVDNEKLFF
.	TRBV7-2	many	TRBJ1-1	TGTGCCAGCAGCCCCAGGGCTATGAACACTGAAGCTTTCTTT	CASSPRAMNTEAFF
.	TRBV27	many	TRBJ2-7	TGTGCCAGCAGTTCCGGGACCATAACCCACGAGCAGTACTTC	CASSSGTITHEQYF
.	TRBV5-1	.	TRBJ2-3	TGCGCCAGCAGCTTGGCCGTCACCGGCACAGATACGCAGTATTTT	CASSLAVTGTDTQYF
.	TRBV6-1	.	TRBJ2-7	TGTGCCAGCAGTCCTAAACAGCGATCCTACGGGCAGTACTTC	CASSPKQRSYGQYF